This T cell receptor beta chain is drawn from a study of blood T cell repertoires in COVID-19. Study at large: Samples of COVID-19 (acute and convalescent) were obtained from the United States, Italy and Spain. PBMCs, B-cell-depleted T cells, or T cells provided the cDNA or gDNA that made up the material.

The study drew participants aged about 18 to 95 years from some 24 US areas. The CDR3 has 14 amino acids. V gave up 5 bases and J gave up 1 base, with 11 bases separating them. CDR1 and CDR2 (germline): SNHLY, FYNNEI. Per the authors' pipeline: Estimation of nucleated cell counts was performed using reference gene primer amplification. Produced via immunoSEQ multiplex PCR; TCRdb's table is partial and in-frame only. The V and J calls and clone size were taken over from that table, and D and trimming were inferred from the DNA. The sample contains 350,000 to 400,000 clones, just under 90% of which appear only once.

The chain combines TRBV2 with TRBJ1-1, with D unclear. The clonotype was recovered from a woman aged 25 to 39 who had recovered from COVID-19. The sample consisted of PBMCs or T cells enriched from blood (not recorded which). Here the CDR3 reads CASSLPTANTEAFF. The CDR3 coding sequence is TGTGCCAGCAGTCTTCCTACCGCGAACACTGAAGCTTTCTTT.